This TCR beta chain was sequenced in a study of T cell repertoires in cytomegalovirus infection. Study conclusions and caveats: Using cumulative public TCR beta family frequency, the authors identified those who carried CMV together with the relevant HLA. Ex vivo, HLA-C-restricted CMV-specific TCR beta clonotypes prevailed over the rest of the response.

This CDR3 contains 12 residues. Germline V gene sequence: CDR1 SGHTA, CDR2 FQGNSA. V was clipped by 2 bases and J by 8 bases, with 6 bases between them. From the reads, TCRdb called clonotypes with MiXCR, one entry per CDR3 protein. The repertoire has 200,000 or so distinct CDR3 sequences, roughly 28% of them found once; the top ten carry 30% to 35%. About this clonotype itself: No antigen is known for it.

This TCR came from a human donor in good health (CMV status not recorded). Some clones in this sample may be carry-over from other donors' samples. The sample taken for sequencing was PBMCs. The chain recombines TRBV7-2 with TRBJ1-4, with D hard to call. The CDR3 is CASSLSGEKLFF. CDR3 sequence (DNA): TGTGCCAGCAGCTTATCTGGGGAAAAACTGTTTTTT.